The 8 T cell receptor beta chains below were found in one sample sequenced in a study of CD8 T cells in ankylosing spondylitis. TCRdb processed the 5' RACE reads anew with MiXCR; each CDR3 protein has one entry. The sample holds roughly 250,000 distinct CDR3 sequences, 10% seen once. The sample taken for sequencing was blood, either unsorted or a sorted T cell fraction (not recorded which). Receptor source: a male donor with ankylosing spondylitis or in good health (not recorded which).

The chain employs TRBV4-1 and TRBJ2-7, with 7 positions matching TRBD1. Germline CDR1 is MGHRA and CDR2 is YSYEKL. Trimming at V came to 5 bases and at J to 3 bases, leaving 4 bases not matched to a gene. There are 13 residues in the CDR3. This CDR3 reads CASSRDRVYEQYF. CDR3 DNA sequence: TGCGCCAGCAGCAGGGACAGAGTCTACGAGCAGTACTTC.

In this sample, this clonotype turned up many times. The J gene is TRBJ2-2, the V gene TRBV11-3; 8 nucleotides match TRBD2. CDR1 is SGHNT, CDR2 YENEEA, per germline. The length of the CDR3 is 18 residues. With 6 bases clipped from V and 0 bases from J, the junction kept 12 bases outside the gene matches. The CDR3 sequence is CASSREVQRETNTGELFF. The CDR3 coding sequence is TGTGCCAGCAGTCGAGAGGTCCAGCGGGAGACGAACACCGGGGAGCTGTTTTTT.

This clonotype was recorded at least ten times. The V and J genes are TRBV14 and TRBJ2-5; 11 positions agree with TRBD2. In germline, CDR1 is SGHDN, CDR2 FVKESK. Trimming cost V 3 bases and J 1 base; bases outside gene matches: 13. This CDR3 has 19 amino acids. CDR3 bases: TGTGCCAGCAGCCAGCCTGGGGCAGGGACTAGCGGATTCCAAGAGACCCAGTACTTC. It specifies CASSQPGAGTSGFQETQYF.

This clonotype was observed many times. This chain joins TRBV12-3 or TRBV12-4 and TRBJ2-1; 8 bases agree with TRBD2. V shed 5 bases, J shed 9 bases, and the junction held 9 bases outside the gene matches. CDR3 length: 14 amino acids. DNA of the CDR3: TGTGCCAGCAGTCCACGGACTAGCCGGGGTGAGCAGTTCTTC. This translates into CASSPRTSRGEQFF.

The CDR3 sequence: CARGLGGSYEQYF. DNA for the CDR3: TGTGCCAGGGGCCTCGGGGGCTCCTACGAGCAGTACTTC. The gene calls are TRBV4-2 and TRBJ2-7; a possible D gene is TRBD2 (6 bases). The V end lost 9 bases, the J end lost 0 bases, and 12 bases lay between the germline ends. The germline V gene has CDR1 LGHNA and CDR2 YNFKEQ. The CDR3 consists of 13 residues.

This clonotype was observed a few times. The genes are TRBV16 and TRBJ1-1; no firm D call. V was cut by 1 base and J by 6 bases, with 3 bases left in between. This CDR3 has 11 residues. The V gene's germline CDR1 is KGHSY and CDR2 FQNENV. The CDR3 sequence: CASSQYPEAFF. The CDR3 DNA is TGTGCCAGCAGCCAATACCCTGAAGCTTTCTTT.

In its sample, this clonotype was seen a few times. The chain carries TRBV13 and TRBJ2-5; 8 bases map to TRBD2. CDR1 is PRHDT, CDR2 FYEKMQ, per germline (reference sequence). Unmatched junction bases numbered 9, after V lost 7 bases and J lost 5 bases. The CDR3 contains 14 residues. The CDR3 region has the DNA TGTGCCAGCAACCAAGCGGGAGTGGAGGAGACCCAGTACTTC. Translated: CASNQAGVEETQYF.

This clonotype was seen repeatedly, ten times or more. The chain has TRBV5-5 and TRBJ2-7; tentatively, D is TRBD1 or TRBD2 (5 bases each). V was shortened by 0 bases and J by 7 bases, with 14 bases between the two germline ends. CDR1 SGHKS and CDR2 YYEKEE come from the germline V gene (reference sequence). The CDR3 is 14 residues long. CDR3 sequence (DNA): TGTGCCAGCAGCTTGGAGGGGTTGAGAGGGGAGCAGTACTTC. Its protein product is CASSLEGLRGEQYF.